One T cell receptor (beta chain) is described in this entry. The antigen remains undetermined. This specimen comes from a study of response to subunit inactivated influenza vaccine. Trimming cost V 10 bases and J 4 bases, with 13 bases left between them. This CDR3 has 12 amino acids. Germline V gene data show CDR1 as SNHLY and CDR2 as FYNNEI. Notes on the study in general: The authors proposed limited new T cell recruitment per seasonal influenza vaccination.

In TCRdb, the RT-PCR reads were re-called with MiXCR into one record per CDR3 protein. The table has roughly 700,000 distinct CDR3 sequences, 15% to 18% seen once; the top ten hold approximately 10%. This rearrangement joins TRBV2 to TRBJ2-5; the D is unclear. This TCR derives from a man aged 45 to 65 who received an inactivated influenza vaccine. Sequenced material: PBMCs from blood, taken about 11 days after vaccination. The CDR3 coding sequence is TGTGCCACCTGTCGAGACGGAGAGACCCAGTACTTC. Protein: CATCRDGETQYF.